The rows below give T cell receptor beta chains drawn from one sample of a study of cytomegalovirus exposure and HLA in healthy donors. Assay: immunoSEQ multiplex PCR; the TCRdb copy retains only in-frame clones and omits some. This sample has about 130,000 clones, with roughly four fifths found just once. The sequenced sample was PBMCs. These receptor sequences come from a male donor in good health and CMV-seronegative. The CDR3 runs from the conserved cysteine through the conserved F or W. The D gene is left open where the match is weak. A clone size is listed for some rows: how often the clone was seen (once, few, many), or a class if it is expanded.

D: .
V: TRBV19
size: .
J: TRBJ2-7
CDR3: CASSNGVGGYEQYF
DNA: TGTGCCAGTAGTAACGGTGTAGGGGGATACGAGCAGTACTTC

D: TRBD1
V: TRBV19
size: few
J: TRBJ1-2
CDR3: CASSSTGNLAYGYTF
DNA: TGTGCCAGTAGTTCGACAGGGAACTTAGCCTATGGCTACACCTTC

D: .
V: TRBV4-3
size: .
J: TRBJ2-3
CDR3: CASSQGLAEHTQYF
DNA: TGCGCCAGCAGCCAAGGTTTAGCGGAGCATACGCAGTATTTT

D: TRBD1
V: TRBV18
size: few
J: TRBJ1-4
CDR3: CASSPPAGQYNEKLFF
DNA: TGTGCCAGCTCACCACCGGCGGGACAGTATAATGAAAAACTGTTTTTT

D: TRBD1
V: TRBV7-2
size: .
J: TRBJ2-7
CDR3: CASSSRQGAQYEQYF
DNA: TGTGCCAGCAGCTCGCGACAGGGGGCGCAGTACGAGCAGTACTTC

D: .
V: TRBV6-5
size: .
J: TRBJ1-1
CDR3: CASSLGRRGAPEAFF
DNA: TGTGCCAGCAGTTTAGGTCGTCGGGGGGCGCCTGAAGCTTTCTTT

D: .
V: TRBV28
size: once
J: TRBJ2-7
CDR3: CASSFFGHSAISYEQYF
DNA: TGTGCCAGCAGTTTTTTTGGACACTCAGCAATCTCCTACGAGCAGTACTTC

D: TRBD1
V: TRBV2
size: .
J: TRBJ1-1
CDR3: CAGQGWPEAFF
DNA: TGTGCCGGACAGGGATGGCCTGAAGCTTTCTTT

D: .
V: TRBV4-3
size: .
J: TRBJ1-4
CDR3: CASSHRDAEKLFF
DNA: TGCGCCAGCAGCCACAGGGATGCGGAAAAACTGTTTTTT

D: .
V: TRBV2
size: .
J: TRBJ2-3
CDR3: CASSDDLADTQYF
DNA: TGTGCCAGCAGTGATGACTTAGCAGATACGCAGTATTTT

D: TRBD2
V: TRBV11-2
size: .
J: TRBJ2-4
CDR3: CASSLGGLAVGTKNIQYF
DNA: TGTGCCAGCAGCTTAGGGGGACTAGCGGTTGGGACCAAAAACATTCAGTACTTC

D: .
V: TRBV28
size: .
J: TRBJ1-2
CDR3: CASSLDFMTYYGYTF
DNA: TGTGCCAGCAGTTTAGACTTTATGACGTACTATGGCTACACCTTC

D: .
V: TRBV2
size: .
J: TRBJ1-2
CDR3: CASSEAGGIGGPFYGYTF
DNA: TGTGCCAGCAGTGAAGCGGGGGGAATCGGGGGTCCTTTCTATGGCTACACCTTC